The rows below give T cell receptor beta chains drawn from one sample of a study of T cell responses to AZD1222 COVID-19 vaccine. Using immunoSEQ multiplex PCR, the repertoire was profiled, and TCRdb retains in-frame clones only, with some absent. The sample yields some 84,000 clones, roughly nine tenths seen once. This specimen was peripheral blood, taken 28 days after the second AZD1222 dose. These receptors were collected from an adult who received the AZD1222 COVID-19 vaccine. CDR3s include the opening cysteine and the closing phenylalanine or tryptophan. The order of the fields is D gene, clone size, J gene, V gene, CDR3 DNA, CDR3 protein. The D gene is left open where the match is weak. Only some rows state a clone size, as once, few, many or a class for expanded clones.

>NA|NA|TRBJ2-7|TRBV7-6
TGTGCCAGCAGCTTAGACATCACCTCCTCCTACGAGCAGTACTTC
CASSLDITSSYEQYF
>NA|once|TRBJ1-1|TRBV6-4
TGTGCCAGCAGTGAAGCAGGGAGCACTGAAGCTTTCTTT
CASSEAGSTEAFF
>TRBD1|NA|TRBJ1-1|TRBV9
TGTGCCAGCAGCCCCCGAGAGGTGGGACAGGGCCTCTTTGGGGCTTTCTTT
CASSPREVGQGLFGAFF
>NA|NA|TRBJ2-7|TRBV4-3
TGCGCCAGCAGCCATTACGGGGGATCATACGAGCAGTACTTC
CASSHYGGSYEQYF
>NA|NA|TRBJ1-4|TRBV6-9
TGTGCCAGCAGTCGACAGCCAACTAATGAAAAACTGTTTTTT
CASSRQPTNEKLFF
>NA|few|TRBJ1-5|TRBV5-1
TGCGCCAGCAGCCCGGACGGACCGAATGGCAATCAGCCCCAGCATTTT
CASSPDGPNGNQPQHF
>NA|NA|TRBJ2-7|TRBV7-9
TGTGCCAGCAGCTTAGTTCAGTTAAACGAGCAGTACTTC
CASSLVQLNEQYF
>NA|NA|TRBJ1-6|TRBV5-4
TGTGCCAGCAGCTCCGGGACGGATAATTCACCCCTCCACTTT
CASSSGTDNSPLHF
>NA|NA|TRBJ2-1|TRBV29-1
TGCAGCGCCGACGGGGGTTACAATGAGCAGTTCTTC
CSADGGYNEQFF
>TRBD2|once|TRBJ2-7|TRBV5-4
TGTGCCAGCAGCCCAACTAGCGGGGGAACCTACGAGCAGTACTTC
CASSPTSGGTYEQYF
>TRBD1|NA|TRBJ2-5|TRBV11-3
TGTGCCAGCAGCTTAGGCCCCGGGACAGGGGTAGAGACCCAGTACTTC
CASSLGPGTGVETQYF
>TRBD1|NA|TRBJ1-2|TRBV9
TGTGCCAGCAGCGTAAGGGGGACAGTATCAAACTATGGCTACACCTTC
CASSVRGTVSNYGYTF
>NA|NA|TRBJ1-1|TRBV9
TGTGCCAGCAGCCCCCAAACACAGGGTGAAGCTTTCTTT
CASSPQTQGEAFF
>NA|NA|TRBJ1-2|TRBV6-5
TGTGCCAGCAGTTACTCATGGGTAGACCCTCGGGGTGGCTACACCTTC
CASSYSWVDPRGGYTF
>TRBD1|NA|TRBJ1-5|TRBV6-2/TRBV6-3
TGTGCCAGCAGTTACTTAACAGGGGGCCGGCAGCCCCAGCATTTT
CASSYLTGGRQPQHF
>TRBD1|NA|TRBJ1-5|TRBV12-5
TGTGCTAGTGGTTTGTCCCGGGACAGGGAAGATAGCAATCAGCCCCAGCATTTT
CASGLSRDREDSNQPQHF
>NA|NA|TRBJ2-5|TRBV10-3
TGTGCCATCCGTATCCAAGAGACCCAGTACTTC
CAIRIQETQYF
>TRBD1|once|TRBJ1-5|TRBV28
TGTGCCAGCAGTTTAACAGGGGTAAATCAGCCCCAGCATTTT
CASSLTGVNQPQHF
>NA|NA|TRBJ2-3|TRBV24-1
TGTGCCACCGCCTCAGGAGATACGCAGTATTTT
CATASGDTQYF
>TRBD2|NA|TRBJ2-7|TRBV2
TGTGCCAGCAGTGTAGCGGGGCACTACGAGCAGTACTTC
CASSVAGHYEQYF
>TRBD1|NA|TRBJ1-6|TRBV12-5
TGTGCTAGTGGTTTGGCCCTACAGGGGAGCTCCTATAATTCACCCCTCCACTTT
CASGLALQGSSYNSPLHF
>TRBD1|NA|TRBJ1-5|TRBV7-8
TGTGCCAGCAGCTTATTCGGGGCCGTGGGACAGCCAAATCAGCCCCAGCATTTT
CASSLFGAVGQPNQPQHF
>NA|NA|TRBJ1-4|TRBV28
TGTGCCAGCAGTTTTTGGGGGAATGAAAAACTGTTTTTT
CASSFWGNEKLFF
>NA|NA|TRBJ1-2|TRBV28
TGTGCCAGCAGTTTACAGGGCCGTGGCTACACCTTC
CASSLQGRGYTF
>TRBD1|NA|TRBJ1-2|TRBV27
TGTGCCAGCAGTTTATACGGACAGGCCGGAGCTAACTATGGCTACACCTTC
CASSLYGQAGANYGYTF
>NA|NA|TRBJ1-6|TRBV6-6
TGTGCCAGCAGCTATATAGATTCACCCCTCCACTTT
CASSYIDSPLHF
>TRBD1|NA|TRBJ2-3|TRBV3-1/TRBV3-2
TGTGCCAGCAGCTATGGACAGGAAAGCACAGATACGCAGTATTTT
CASSYGQESTDTQYF
>NA|NA|TRBJ1-5|TRBV6-1
TGTGCCAGCAGTGAGACTCGTCAGCCCCAGCATTTT
CASSETRQPQHF
>NA|NA|TRBJ2-7|TRBV3-1/TRBV3-2
TGTGCCAGCAGCCAAGGTTGGGGAGACAAATACGAGCAGTACTTC
CASSQGWGDKYEQYF
>NA|NA|TRBJ1-5|TRBV27
TGTGCCAGCAGTTTATGGGTGAATCAGCCCCAGCATTTT
CASSLWVNQPQHF
>NA|NA|TRBJ1-2|TRBV27
TGTGCCAGCAGTCCCGACCGTACGAGAAACTATGGCTACACCTTC
CASSPDRTRNYGYTF
>NA|NA|TRBJ1-5|TRBV11-2
TGTGCCAGCAGCTCAACCGTCGGCCCCGAGCAGCCCCAGCATTTT
CASSSTVGPEQPQHF
>TRBD1|NA|TRBJ2-1|TRBV4-3
TGCGCCAGCAGCCAGAAGACAGGGCCCCCCTACAATGAGCAGTTCTTC
CASSQKTGPPYNEQFF
>NA|NA|TRBJ1-2|TRBV28
TGTGCCAGCAGCCTAGACGGCGGCTATGGCTACACCTTC
CASSLDGGYGYTF
>TRBD1|NA|TRBJ1-1|TRBV28
TGTGCCAGCAAAGTGACAGGGTTGACTGAAGCTTTCTTT
CASKVTGLTEAFF
>NA|NA|TRBJ1-2|TRBV2
TGTGCCAGCAGTGAGCAGGGTTTTGGCTACACCTTC
CASSEQGFGYTF
>TRBD2|once|TRBJ2-7|TRBV5-4
TGTGCCAGCAGCCCTAGCGGGGGGGCCGCAGGCTCCGAGCAGTACTTC
CASSPSGGAAGSEQYF
>NA|NA|TRBJ2-7|TRBV4-1
TGCGCCAGCAGCCAAGGGCAGCTCTACGAGCAGTACTTC
CASSQGQLYEQYF
>TRBD2|NA|TRBJ2-1|TRBV20-1
TGCAGTGCAAGTACGTTCGGGGGGGTCACCAACTCCTACAATGAGCAGTTCTTC
CSASTFGGVTNSYNEQFF
>NA|NA|TRBJ1-4|TRBV19
TGTGCCAGTAGTATAGAGGGCAGGAGTGCAACTAATGAAAAACTGTTTTTT
CASSIEGRSATNEKLFF
>NA|NA|TRBJ2-7|TRBV6-2/TRBV6-3
TGTGCCAGCAGTTACCGGACCACGACCCCCTACGAGCAGTACTTC
CASSYRTTTPYEQYF
>TRBD1|NA|TRBJ1-1|TRBV4-1
TGCGCCAGCAGCCAATCGAACAGGGGTTTTACTGAAGCTTTCTTT
CASSQSNRGFTEAFF
>NA|few|TRBJ2-2|TRBV30
TGTGCCTGGAATCCCTACGGGGTTGGCACCGGGGAGCTGTTTTTT
CAWNPYGVGTGELFF
>NA|NA|TRBJ1-4|TRBV19
TGTGCCAGTAGTATTGGGTGGCGCAGAGCAACTAATGAAAAACTGTTTTTT
CASSIGWRRATNEKLFF
>TRBD1|NA|TRBJ2-5|TRBV24-1
TGTGCCACCAGTGATTTGAAGGGGGCGGGTAGGGAGACCCAGTACTTC
CATSDLKGAGRETQYF
>TRBD2|NA|TRBJ2-5|TRBV18
TGTGCCAGCTCACCACCTGCTAGCGGGGGGCAATCGGAGACCCAGTACTTC
CASSPPASGGQSETQYF
>NA|NA|TRBJ2-7|TRBV13
NA
CASSFHFGTAFYEQYF
>TRBD2|NA|TRBJ2-5|TRBV5-5
TGTGCCAGCAGCCTGCGGGGGGGCCCAGAGACCCAGTACTTC
CASSLRGGPETQYF